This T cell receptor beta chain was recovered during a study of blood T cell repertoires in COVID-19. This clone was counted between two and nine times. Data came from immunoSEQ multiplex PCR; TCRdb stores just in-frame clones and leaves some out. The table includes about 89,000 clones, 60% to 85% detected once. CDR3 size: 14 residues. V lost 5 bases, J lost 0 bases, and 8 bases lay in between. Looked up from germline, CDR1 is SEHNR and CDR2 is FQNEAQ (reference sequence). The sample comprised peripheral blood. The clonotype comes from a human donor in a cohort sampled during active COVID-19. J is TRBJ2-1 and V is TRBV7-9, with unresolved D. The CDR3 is CASSPTVSYNEQFF. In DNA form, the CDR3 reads TGTGCCAGCAGCCCCACTGTCTCCTACAATGAGCAGTTCTTC.